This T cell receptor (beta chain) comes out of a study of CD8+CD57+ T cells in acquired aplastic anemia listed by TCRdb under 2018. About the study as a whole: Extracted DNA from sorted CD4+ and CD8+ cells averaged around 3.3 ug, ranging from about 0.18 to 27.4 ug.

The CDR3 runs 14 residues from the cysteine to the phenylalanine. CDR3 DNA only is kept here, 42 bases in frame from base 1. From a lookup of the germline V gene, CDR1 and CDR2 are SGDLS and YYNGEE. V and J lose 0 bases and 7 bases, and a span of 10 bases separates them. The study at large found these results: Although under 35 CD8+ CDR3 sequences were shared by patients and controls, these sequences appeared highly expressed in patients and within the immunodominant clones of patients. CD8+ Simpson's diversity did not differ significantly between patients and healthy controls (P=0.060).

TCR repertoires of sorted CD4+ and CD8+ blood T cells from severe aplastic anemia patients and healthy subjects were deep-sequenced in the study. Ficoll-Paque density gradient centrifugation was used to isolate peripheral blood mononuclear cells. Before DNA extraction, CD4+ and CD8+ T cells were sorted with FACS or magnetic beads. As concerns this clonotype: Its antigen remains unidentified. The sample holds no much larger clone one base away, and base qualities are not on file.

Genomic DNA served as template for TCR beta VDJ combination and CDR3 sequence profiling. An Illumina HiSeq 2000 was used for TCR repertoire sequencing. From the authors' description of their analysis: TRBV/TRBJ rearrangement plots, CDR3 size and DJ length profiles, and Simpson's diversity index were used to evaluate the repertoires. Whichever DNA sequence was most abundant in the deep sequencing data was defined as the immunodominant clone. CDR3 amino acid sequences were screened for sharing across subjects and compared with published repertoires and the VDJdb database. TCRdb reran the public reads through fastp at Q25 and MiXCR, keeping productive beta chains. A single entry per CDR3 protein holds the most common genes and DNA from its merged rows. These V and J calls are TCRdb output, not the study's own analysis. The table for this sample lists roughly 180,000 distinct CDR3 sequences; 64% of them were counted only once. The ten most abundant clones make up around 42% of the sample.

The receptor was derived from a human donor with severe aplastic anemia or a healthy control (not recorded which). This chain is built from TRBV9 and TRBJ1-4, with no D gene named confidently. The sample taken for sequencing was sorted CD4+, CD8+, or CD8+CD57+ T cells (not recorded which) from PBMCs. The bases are TGTGCCAGCAGCGTAGGAACGGGAGCTGAAAAACTGTTTTTT. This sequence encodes CASSVGTGAEKLFF.